This entry lists 29 T cell receptor beta chains sequenced from one sample in a study of human T cells and chemical hapten exposure. Described time point: patch test 2, 6 weeks after DPC sensitization. Treatment here: therapeutic diphenylcyclopropenone sensitization with weekly scalp DPC. A single record per CDR3 protein comes from TCRdb applying MiXCR to the RACE reads. This table has more than 110,000 distinct CDR3 sequences, 12% appearing once. The sample in question was whole blood, obtained in connection with sensitization to the hapten diphenylcyclopropenone (DPC). These receptors came from a woman aged 45-65 years with alopecia areata. Some clones in this sample may be carry-over from other donors' samples.

This chain connects TRBV28 to TRBJ2-3; maybe TRBD2 (5 bases). The CDR3 contains 13 residues. The germline V gene has CDR1 MDHEN and CDR2 SYDVKM. V lost 5 bases, J lost 7 bases, and 13 bases lay in between. CDR3 in amino acids: CASSPRTPNTQYF. DNA for the CDR3: TGTGCCAGCAGTCCCAGGACTCCTAATACGCAGTATTTT.

This clonotype has just a few counts. The V and J genes are TRBV28 and TRBJ2-7; D gene ambiguous. This CDR3 is 12 amino acids long. The germline gives CDR1 MDHEN, CDR2 SYDVKM. V lost 4 bases and J lost 7, with 11 bases in between. The CDR3 region is CASSSGPPEQYF. For the CDR3, the DNA is TGTGCCAGCAGTTCCGGGCCGCCGGAGCAGTACTTC.

The genes are TRBV10-1 and TRBJ1-1; no clear D gene. The V end lost 4 bases, the J end lost 1 base, and 16 bases lay between the germline ends. From germline, CDR1 is WNHNN and CDR2 SYGVQD (reference sequence). The CDR3 consists of 16 residues. DNA for the CDR3: TGCGCCAGCAGTGGAGGGAGGATAGGCGGGAACACTGAAGCTTTCTTT. Translated, it gives CASSGGRIGGNTEAFF.

The table lists this clonotype with many counts. The chain uses TRBV7-9 and TRBJ2-1; 12 bases align to TRBD2. The CDR3 sequence is 15 residues long. J was trimmed by 9 bases and V by 0 bases; bases with no gene match: 3. Germline lookup yields CDR1 SEHNR and CDR2 FQNEAQ (reference sequence). CDR3 coding DNA: TGTGCCAGCAGCTTAGCGCAGACTAGCGGGAGTGAGCAGTTCTTC. It is translated as CASSLAQTSGSEQFF.

This clonotype was observed a few times. The V gene is TRBV28, the J gene TRBJ2-7, with D perhaps TRBD1 or TRBD2 (5 bases each). CDR3 size: 14 residues. From germline, CDR1 is MDHEN and CDR2 SYDVKM. The V end was cut by 10 bases, the J end by 4 bases, with 20 bases between. The CDR3 sequence is CATYTGPPRYEQYF. The CDR3 nucleotides are TGTGCCACCTACACGGGGCCACCACGTTACGAGCAGTACTTC. Filled out from reference TRBV28 and TRBJ2-7, the complete variable domain reads DVKVTQSSRYLVKRTGEKVFLECVQDMDHENMFWYRQDPGLGLRLIYFSYDVKMKEKGDIPEGYSVSREKKERFSLILESASTNQTSMYLCATYTGPPRYEQYFGPGTRLTVT.

This clonotype came up many times. The chain is built from TRBV5-4 and TRBJ2-5, with D perhaps matching TRBD1 (7 bases). The germline V gene encodes CDR1 SGHNT and CDR2 YYREEE (reference sequence). The CDR3 has 15 residues. With 0 bases removed from V and 3 bases from J, the gap between germline ends came to 12 bases. The CDR3 DNA is TGTGCCAGCAGCTTGGGACAGGGACTCGAAGAGACCCAGTACTTC. This sequence encodes CASSLGQGLEETQYF.

In its sample, this clonotype was seen a few times. The CDR3 DNA sequence: TGCAGTGCTAGTTTAAGGGGGACCCAGTACTTC. Protein sequence: CSASLRGTQYF. J is TRBJ2-5 and V is TRBV20-1; perhaps TRBD1 as D (5 bases). Trimming shortened V by 3 bases and J by 7 bases, and 9 bases separated the two germline ends. From germline, CDR1 is DFQATT and CDR2 SNEGSKA (reference sequence). The CDR3 contains 11 residues.

This clonotype was seen a handful of times. The CDR3 nucleotides are TGCAGCGTTGCCGGCGACTGGGAAGAGACCCAGTACTTC. Protein product: CSVAGDWEETQYF. The chain carries TRBV29-1 and TRBJ2-5; D not certain. The V and J ends lost 4 bases and 3 bases respectively, with 12 bases between them. CDR1 is SQVTM, CDR2 ANQGSEA, per germline. CDR3 length equals 13 residues.

The chain employs TRBV7-9 and TRBJ2-3; TRBD2 matches at 8 bases. This CDR3 has 16 residues. The germline V gene has CDR1 SEHNR and CDR2 FQNEAQ (reference sequence). J gave up 1 base and V 1 base, and 4 bases lay outside the gene matches. The CDR3 coding sequence is TGTGCCAGCAGCTTAGAGGCGCGGGGGGGCACAGATACGCAGTATTTT. It translates to CASSLEARGGTDTQYF.

With respect to this clonotype: Given a much more abundant clone one base away, this may be a read error. The gene calls are TRBV20-1 and TRBJ2-5; the D is unclear. The CDR3 has 14 residues. Trimming took 6 bases from V and 5 from J, leaving 19 bases between them. CDR1 is DFQATT, CDR2 SNEGSKA, per germline (reference sequence). DNA of the CDR3: TGCAGTGCAGTCCGTGTTTTAGGTCATGAGACCCAGTACTTC. Amino acid sequence: CSAVRVLGHETQYF.

This clonotype appeared a few times. The rearrangement uses TRBV19 and TRBJ2-6, with no clear D. The V end was cut by 5 bases, the J end by 0 bases, with 5 bases between. Germline V gives CDR1 LNHDA, CDR2 SQIVND (reference sequence). The CDR3 contains 14 residues. The CDR3 sequence is CASSAPSGANVLTF. The CDR3 DNA reads TGTGCCAGTAGTGCCCCCTCTGGGGCCAACGTCCTGACTTTC.

In DNA, the CDR3 is TGTGCCTGGAGTGACGGGCGTCTAGATACGCAGTATTTT. The encoded protein is CAWSDGRLDTQYF. The chain carries TRBV30 and TRBJ2-3; D is uncertain. The CDR3 spans 13 residues. V lost 1 base and J lost 5, with 10 bases in between. The V gene's germline CDR1 is GTSNPN and CDR2 SVGIG (reference sequence).

This clonotype showed up many times. CDR3 nucleotides: TGCAGTGGAGTTACACAATTGAACACCGGGGAGCTGTTTTTT. Encoded protein: CSGVTQLNTGELFF. The chain links TRBV20-1 to TRBJ2-2; D not resolved. Trimming shortened V by 7 bases and J by 1 base, and 13 bases separated the two germline ends. The CDR3 spans 14 residues. In germline, CDR1 is DFQATT, CDR2 SNEGSKA (reference sequence).

Regarding this clonotype: A much larger clonotype is one base distant, so this may be a read error. This chain joins TRBV29-1 and TRBJ2-3; no firm D call. CDR1 is SQVTM, CDR2 ANQGSEA, per germline. V lost 8 bases to trimming and J lost 1 base, with 16 bases between them. This CDR3 spans 14 amino acids. In DNA, the CDR3 is TGCAGCTTCCCTTCTCCAGAGGGCACAGATACGCAGTATTTT. This gives the protein CSFPSPEGTDTQYF.

This clonotype was counted many times. The chain links TRBV27 to TRBJ2-7, with D possibly matching TRBD2 (6 bases). The ends were cut back, 5 bases at V and 7 bases at J, with 27 bases in the middle. The germline V gene has CDR1 MNHEY and CDR2 SMNVEV (reference sequence). The CDR3 extends over 17 amino acids. The CDR3 here is CASSPIPPAAGPIEQYF. CDR3 bases: TGTGCCAGCAGTCCTATACCCCCGGCGGCGGGACCTATAGAGCAGTACTTC.

This clonotype was detected a few times. The chain has TRBV20-1 and TRBJ2-7, with 11 positions matching TRBD2. Germline V gives CDR1 DFQATT, CDR2 SNEGSKA (reference sequence). The CDR3 is made up of 14 amino acids. V trimming: 3 bases; J trimming: 0 bases; junction bases outside the gene matches: 1. CDR3 protein: CSASGLAGSYEQYF. The CDR3 DNA sequence: TGCAGTGCTAGTGGACTAGCGGGCTCCTACGAGCAGTACTTC.

This clonotype came up a few times. The chain couples TRBV30 to TRBJ1-4, with a possible D match to TRBD1 (6 bases). Germline CDR1 reads GTSNPN; CDR2 reads SVGIG (reference sequence). There are 16 residues in the CDR3. The germline V and J ends were trimmed by 2 bases and 7 bases, with 20 bases remaining between them. The CDR3 nucleotides read TGTGCCTGGAGTCAGTACTCGGCGGGGGGCTTTGAAAAACTGTTTTTT. Its protein is CAWSQYSAGGFEKLFF.

This clonotype turned up a few times. The chain links TRBV10-3 to TRBJ1-1; 7 bases map to TRBD1. V was clipped by 3 bases and J by 10 bases; unmatched bases: 11. Germline V gene data show CDR1 as ENHRY and CDR2 as SYGVKD. The CDR3 covers 14 residues. CDR3 sequence (DNA): TGTGCCATCAGTGAAACGGGACAGCCCCTGTTAGCTTTCTTT. It codes for CAISETGQPLLAFF.

This chain connects TRBV20-1 to TRBJ2-1, with a weak D call TRBD2 (6 bases). The CDR3 sequence is 14 residues long. Germline-derived CDR1 and CDR2 are DFQATT and SNEGSKA (reference sequence). The V gene lost 3 bases and the J gene lost 0 bases, with 9 bases spanning the gap. The CDR3 DNA reads as TGCAGTGCTAGGGAGGGGAGCTCCTACAATGAGCAGTTCTTC. It translates to CSAREGSSYNEQFF.

This clonotype was counted at least ten times. The chain recombines TRBV4-2 with TRBJ2-3; no firm D call. This CDR3 is 16 amino acids long. CDR1 LGHNA and CDR2 YNFKEQ come from the germline V gene. With 0 bases removed from V and 6 bases from J, the gap between germline ends came to 16 bases. CDR3 DNA: TGTGCCAGCAGCCAAGATAGAACAGCAACCATGGATACGCAGTATTTT. Translating gives CASSQDRTATMDTQYF.

The chain carries TRBV6-4 and TRBJ2-7; D ambiguous. Germline CDR1 MRHNA, CDR2 SNTAGT. The CDR3 runs to 13 residues. V was cut by 0 bases and J by 4 bases, with 7 bases left in between. This CDR3 reads CASSDSRMYEQYF. CDR3 coding DNA: TGTGCCAGCAGTGACTCCAGGATGTACGAGCAGTACTTC.

This clonotype appeared many times. The genes are TRBV11-2 and TRBJ2-2; 10 bases line up with TRBD1. Germline V lookup: CDR1 SGHAT, CDR2 FQNNGV. V was pared by 6 bases and J by 6 bases, with 4 bases of the junction left unmatched. CDR3 length equals 14 residues. The CDR3 loop reads CASRKTGGPGELFF. The CDR3 DNA is TGTGCCAGCAGAAAGACAGGGGGCCCCGGGGAGCTGTTTTTT.

This chain joins TRBV29-1 and TRBJ1-2; possible D gene TRBD1, 5 bases. Germline assignment: CDR1 SQVTM and CDR2 ANQGSEA. V was pared by 5 bases and J by 3 bases, with 10 bases between. CDR3 length: 12 residues. Here the CDR3 reads CSVQDTHYGYTF. CDR3 nucleotide sequence: TGCAGCGTTCAGGACACTCACTATGGCTACACCTTC.

This clonotype was seen more than once but under ten times. The rearrangement links TRBV12-3 or TRBV12-4 to TRBJ2-3; D is perhaps TRBD1 (6 bases). Trimming pared 3 bases from V and 2 bases from J, leaving 15 bases between. There are 16 residues in the CDR3. CDR3 amino acids: CASSFSQGRITDTQYF. The CDR3 DNA reads as TGTGCCAGCAGTTTCTCTCAGGGGAGAATCACAGATACGCAGTATTTT.

This clonotype turned up a few times. The genes are TRBV12-3 or TRBV12-4 and TRBJ2-7; the D gene is possibly TRBD2 (6 bases). V lost 5 bases to trimming and J lost 0 bases, with 14 bases between them. The CDR3 runs 15 residues. The CDR3 sequence is CASSQGLRASYEQYF. CDR3 sequence (DNA): TGTGCCAGCAGTCAGGGACTGAGGGCCTCCTACGAGCAGTACTTC.

The V gene is TRBV14, the J gene TRBJ2-5; tentative D call: TRBD2 (5 bases). Trimming took off 0 bases at V and 0 bases at J, with 8 bases between the two ends. The CDR3 length is 15 residues. Germline V gives CDR1 SGHDN, CDR2 FVKESK. The DNA of the CDR3 is TGTGCCAGCAGCCAAGACGGAGCGGACCAAGAGACCCAGTACTTC. Protein sequence: CASSQDGADQETQYF. The whole variable domain, remainder taken from reference TRBV14 and TRBJ2-5, is EAGVTQFPSHSVIEKGQTVTLRCDPISGHDNLYWYRRVMGKEIKFLLHFVKESKQDESGMPNNRFLAERTGGTYSTLKVQPAELEDSGVYFCASSQDGADQETQYFGPGTRLLVL.

This clonotype turned up a few times. The chain couples TRBV7-3 to TRBJ2-1, with 12 bases lining up with TRBD2. Germline values: CDR1 SGHTA, CDR2 FQGTGA. The CDR3 extends over 16 amino acids. Trimming cost V 5 bases and J 10 bases; bases outside gene matches: 12. The CDR3 DNA sequence: TGTGCCAGCAGCATACTAGCGGGAGGCATTGGCGGAGAGCAGTTCTTC. Translated: CASSILAGGIGGEQFF.

This clonotype was detected a few times. The rearrangement links TRBV6-5 to TRBJ2-7; no definite D call. The ends were cut back, 5 bases at V and 2 bases at J, with 7 bases in the middle. Looked up from germline, CDR1 is MNHEY and CDR2 is SVGAGI. CDR3 length: 12 amino acids. CDR3 sequence reads: CASSQSTYEQYF. Here the CDR3 DNA reads TGTGCCAGCAGTCAGTCCACCTACGAGCAGTACTTC.

This rearrangement joins TRBV29-1 to TRBJ1-1; D is unresolved. The CDR3 covers 10 residues. CDR1 SQVTM and CDR2 ANQGSEA come from the germline V gene. Trimming took 7 bases from V and 1 from J, leaving 4 bases between them. For the CDR3, the DNA is TGCAGCGGGGGGAACACTGAAGCTTTCTTT. This gives the protein CSGGNTEAFF.